The 18 T cell receptor beta chains below come from one sample, sequenced in a study of T cells after yellow fever vaccination. From the 5' RACE reads, TCRdb called clonotypes with MiXCR, one entry per CDR3 protein. This table holds 200,000 to 300,000 distinct CDR3 sequences, approximately 12% found once. Sequenced material: CD4+ T cells sorted from PBMCs, taken 45 days after the yellow fever booster vaccination. The receptor source for this set is a man aged 25-40 years who received the YFV17D yellow fever vaccine.

In this sample, this clonotype turned up a few times. The chain couples TRBV19 to TRBJ2-5; perhaps TRBD2 as D (5 bases). The CDR3 has 14 amino acids. Germline lookup yields CDR1 LNHDA and CDR2 SQIVND (reference sequence). Between the trimmed V and J ends, which lost 2 bases and 2 bases, there was a span of 9 bases. CDR3: CASSIIGGQETQYF. DNA of the CDR3: TGTGCCAGTAGTATAATAGGCGGGCAAGAGACCCAGTACTTC.

The chain uses TRBV6-1 and TRBJ2-2, with D possibly being TRBD2 (5 bases). The V gene lost 6 bases and the J gene lost 0 bases, with 14 bases spanning the gap. CDR3 length: 16 residues. CDR1 is MNHNS, CDR2 SASEGT, per germline. CDR3 sequence (DNA): TGTGCCAGCAGCCCCCTGACGGGGACGAACACCGGGGAGCTGTTTTTT. This encodes CASSPLTGTNTGELFF.

This clonotype has a handful of counts. The genes are TRBV6-1 and TRBJ2-2, with no clear D. Looked up from germline, CDR1 is MNHNS and CDR2 is SASEGT. The CDR3 sequence is 17 residues long. The V end was cut by 7 bases, the J end by 6 bases, with 24 bases between. CDR3 residues: CASTRGGSRVDPGELFF. In nucleotides, the CDR3 is TGTGCCAGCACCCGAGGCGGTTCAAGAGTAGATCCCGGGGAGCTGTTTTTT.

This clonotype was seen a few times. J is TRBJ2-1 and V is TRBV5-1; 13 bases align to TRBD2. CDR3 length: 15 amino acids. Per germline, CDR1 SGHRS and CDR2 YFSETQ. V lost 4 bases and J lost 9; bases outside the gene matches: 7. CDR3 sequence reads: CASSTGLAGVSEQFF. For the CDR3, the DNA is TGCGCCAGCAGCACCGGACTAGCGGGAGTGTCTGAGCAGTTCTTC.

The table lists this clonotype with many counts. V is TRBV29-1 and J is TRBJ2-7, with 7 bases aligning to TRBD1. CDR3 length equals 16 residues. The V gene end was trimmed by 4 bases and the J gene end by 4 bases; junction bases not matched to a gene: 16. Germline V gene sequence: CDR1 SQVTM, CDR2 ANQGSEA. In DNA, the CDR3 is TGCAGCGTTGGGTCCGCCCTTATAACAGGGGAGTACGAGCAGTACTTC. It is translated as CSVGSALITGEYEQYF.

At least ten counts were recorded for this clonotype. The V gene is TRBV4-3, the J gene TRBJ1-5; D is unresolved. With 4 bases removed from V and 5 bases from J, the gap between germline ends came to 12 bases. The CDR3 contains 14 residues. Per the germline V gene, CDR1 is LGHNA and CDR2 is YSLEER. The DNA of the CDR3 is TGCGCCAGCAGCCCCCGGGTCGGCGATCAGCCCCAGCATTTT. Translated: CASSPRVGDQPQHF.

The chain employs TRBV6-2 or TRBV6-3 and TRBJ2-7; possible D gene TRBD2, 6 bases. In germline, CDR1 is MNHEY, CDR2 SVGEGT. The CDR3 is 14 residues long. Trimming took off 10 bases at V and 2 bases at J, with 18 bases between the two ends. The CDR3 sequence: CAIQERVNPYEQYF. The CDR3 nucleotides are TGTGCCATCCAGGAGCGGGTCAACCCCTACGAGCAGTACTTC.

With respect to this clonotype: This may come from a read error, since a much larger clone is one base off. The chain links TRBV3-1 to TRBJ2-1, with 12 positions matching TRBD2. J lost 6 bases, V lost 3 bases, and 6 bases had no gene match. Germline assignment: CDR1 LGHDT and CDR2 YNNKEL (reference sequence). The CDR3 extends over 16 amino acids. CDR3 amino acids: CASSHRTSGRTNEQFF. CDR3 coding DNA: TGTGCCAGCAGCCATCGCACTAGCGGGAGGACCAATGAGCAGTTCTTC.

A note on this clonotype: A junction end diverges from the germline sequence, so it may reflect a read error. This chain links TRBV24-1 with TRBJ2-5; D is unclear. In germline, CDR1 is KGHDR, CDR2 SFDVKD. The CDR3 extends over 14 amino acids. The CDR3 spells CASSEAGPQETQYF. The CDR3 nucleotides read TGTGCCTCCAGTGAGGCTGGCCCCCAGGAGACCCAGTACTTC.

The chain joins TRBV7-9 to TRBJ1-2; D remains unclear. The CDR3 runs 12 residues. Germline values: CDR1 SEHNR, CDR2 FQNEAQ (reference sequence). Deletions cut 8 bases from V and 3 bases from J, with 10 bases between. This CDR3 is CASSGGDYGYTF. The CDR3 DNA follows: TGTGCCAGCTCGGGAGGAGACTATGGCTACACCTTC.

This clonotype has a handful of counts. The chain is built from TRBV6-6 and TRBJ2-7; 9 bases are shared with TRBD1. The J segment lost 6 bases and the V segment lost 6 bases, leaving 6 bases of the junction unmatched. The CDR3 runs 13 residues. CDR1 is MNHNY and CDR2 is SVGAGI in the germline V gene (reference sequence). This CDR3 is CASRQTGGSEQYF. The CDR3 bases are TGTGCCAGCAGACAGACAGGGGGATCCGAGCAGTACTTC.

The chain employs TRBV6-1 and TRBJ1-5, with unresolved D. Looked up from germline, CDR1 is MNHNS and CDR2 is SASEGT. The CDR3 covers 14 residues. V lost 7 bases and J 1 base, leaving 11 bases between the germline ends. CDR3 in amino acids: CASNTGLSNQPQHF. In DNA form, the CDR3 reads TGTGCCAGCAACACGGGGTTAAGCAATCAGCCCCAGCATTTT.

This chain joins TRBV7-2 and TRBJ2-7, with a weak D call TRBD2 (5 bases). This CDR3 is built from 17 residues. V dropped 6 bases and J dropped 3 bases, with 24 bases sitting between them. CDR1 and CDR2 from the germline V gene are SGHTA and FQGNSA. Written as DNA, the CDR3 is TGTGCCAGCAGTCAGCTTCCCTCTCTTGGACGGGGCTACGAGCAGTACTTC. This sequence encodes CASSQLPSLGRGYEQYF.

This clonotype was seen a handful of times. For the CDR3, the DNA is TGTGCCAGCAGCTGGGGGACTAGCGGGAGGGAGACCCAGTACTTC. Its translation: CASSWGTSGRETQYF. The genes are TRBV7-2 and TRBJ2-5; 15 positions match TRBD2. Trimming cost V 4 bases and J 5 bases; bases outside gene matches: 2. The CDR3 sequence is 15 residues long. Germline loops: CDR1 SGHTA, CDR2 FQGNSA.

V is TRBV20-1 and J is TRBJ2-1; D remains ambiguous. V lost 3 bases to trimming and J lost 7 bases, with 7 bases between them. This CDR3 has 11 amino acids. Germline-derived CDR1 and CDR2 are DFQATT and SNEGSKA (reference sequence). The CDR3 coding sequence is TGCAGTGCTAGTCAAGGGAATGAGCAGTTCTTC. This gives the protein CSASQGNEQFF.

The V call is TRBV6-2 or TRBV6-3, the J call TRBJ2-7; maybe TRBD1 (6 bases). Trimming cost V 10 bases and J 1 base, with 11 bases left between them. The CDR3 loop spans 12 amino acids. Germline V gives CDR1 MNHEY, CDR2 SVGEGT. The CDR3 DNA reads as TGTGCCACCCACCAGGGGTCCTACGAGCAGTACTTC. The encoded protein is CATHQGSYEQYF.

The V and J genes are TRBV5-1 and TRBJ2-1, with 9 bases aligning to TRBD1. J lost 5 bases, V lost 4 bases, and 7 bases had no gene match. Per germline, CDR1 SGHRS and CDR2 YFSETQ. This CDR3 spans 15 amino acids. The CDR3 nucleotides read TGCGCCAGCAGCATGGGACAGGGTGGAAACAATGAGCAGTTCTTC. Protein: CASSMGQGGNNEQFF.

The rearrangement joins TRBV7-2 to TRBJ1-1; D is possibly TRBD1 (5 bases). The CDR3 sequence is 17 residues long. Trimming removed 4 bases from V and 3 bases from J, with 21 bases in between. CDR1 is SGHTA and CDR2 is FQGNSA in the germline V gene. The CDR3 loop is CASSSRFGGAVDTEAFF. In DNA form, the CDR3 reads TGTGCCAGCAGCTCTCGGTTTGGTGGGGCGGTAGACACTGAAGCTTTCTTT. The full variable domain, completed using reference TRBV7-2 and TRBJ1-1, is GAGVSQSPSNKVTEKGKDVELRCDPISGHTALYWYRQSLGQGLEFLIYFQGNSAPDKSGLPSDRFSAERTGGSVSTLTIQRTQQEDSAVYLCASSSRFGGAVDTEAFFGQGTRLTVV.